The entry that follows covers one TCR beta chain sequence. What it binds is not known. This entry comes from a study of T cell repertoires in cytomegalovirus infection. Across the whole study: Selection of CMV epitopes for the study included recently identified HLA-C-restricted and well-studied HLA-B-restricted ones. CMV infection and matching HLA type were both indicated by public TCR beta signatures.

Broader study findings: Ex vivo, HLA-C-restricted CMV-specific TCR beta clonotypes prevailed over the rest of the response. The cumulative frequency of public TCR beta families distinguished individuals who carried CMV together with the relevant HLA.

Deletions cut 3 bases from V and 2 bases from J, with 11 bases between. Germline-derived CDR1 and CDR2 are SEHNR and FQNEAQ (reference sequence). The CDR3 has 14 amino acids. TCRdb re-called the reads through MiXCR, storing one row per CDR3 protein. The repertoire holds about 180,000 distinct CDR3 sequences, with approximately 21% as singletons. This sequence was found in a human donor in good health (CMV status not recorded). Some clones in this sample may be carry-over from other donors' samples. V usage is TRBV7-9 and J usage is TRBJ2-7; the D call may be TRBD1 or TRBD2 (5 bases each). This specimen was CD8+ T cells from cultured PBMCs, taken from culture after CMV antigen stimulation. The CDR3 nucleotides read TGTGCCAGCAGCTTTGGGACCAATCCCTACGAGCAGTACTTC. This gives the protein CASSFGTNPYEQYF.